The T cell receptor (beta chain) under discussion was sequenced for a study of blood T cell repertoires in COVID-19 (dated by TCRdb to about 2020). Study-wide context: Samples from collaborators originated in the United States, Italy and Spain and spanned both the acute and convalescent phases of COVID-19. The prospective study material was composed of cDNA or gDNA derived from T cells, B-cell-depleted T cells, or PBMCs. Subjects who had been exposed to COVID-19, were actively infected with it, or had recovered from it provided the deeply sampled blood TCRbeta repertoires that made up the dataset. Where available, HLA class I and class II types were obtained from metadata supplied by the sample provider rather than from assay-based typing. A de-identified subject ID, COVID-19 status, age in years and sex were almost always included in the sample metadata. The repertoires were released in a freely available public database meant as a resource for research on the immune response to SARS-CoV-2. Samples came from the ongoing ImmuneRACE study (first 160 participants) plus 1,254 subjects from 6 global collaborators.

Results and caveats for the whole study, not just this receptor: How much clinical and demographic metadata was included differed by source and by participant, and the metadata was provided uncurated.

TCRbeta CDR3 regions were amplified from genomic DNA by means of the immunoSEQ Assay, a bias-controlled multiplex PCR. Under the source paper's analysis protocol: Within the assay, amplification of reference gene primers was used to estimate how many nucleated cells each sample contained. To quantify the absolute abundance of each unique TCRbeta CDR3 rearrangement, sequence reads were collapsed and filtered. For each sample, productive Simpson clonality was calculated as the square root of Simpson's diversity index over productive rearrangements. TCRdb stores this immuneACCESS table with in-frame sequences only. Part of the clones is absent; in the studies checked, under half of the shortfall reflects unresolved V genes, and no reason is known for the rest. V and J calls and clone size come straight from that table; D and trimming were deduced from the DNA. The sample contains fewer than 350,000 clones, over 75% of them found a single time. Of the sample, more than 2% falls within the top ten clones.

Enrolling through a virtual design, the prospective study's participants ranged in age from roughly 18 to 95 years and lived across about two dozen United States geographic areas. In the prospective study, participants were assigned to cohorts based on the clinical history participants reported in a screening survey and a study questionnaire. For ImmuneRACE Cohort 3, a participant was defined as recovered based on two consecutive negative NP/OP PCR tests, clearance by a healthcare professional, or resolution of symptoms. Each participant in the prospective study had whole blood, serum and a nasopharyngeal or oropharyngeal swab collected by mobile phlebotomists. Participants in the prospective study had the option to provide additional blood draws and questionnaires over a roughly 2-month period. Prospective study blood samples were shipped either frozen or at room temperature before DNA extraction.

For CDR1 and CDR2, the germline V gene lists SGDLS and YYNGEE. Measured from the cysteine to the phenylalanine, the CDR3 is 15 residues long. The DNA shown is the 45-base CDR3, in frame from base 1. V gives up 4 bases and J gives up 0 bases, and the segment between their germline ends measures 10 bases. Worth noting for this clone: Its antigen is not yet known. Base qualities are not recorded, but no much larger clone differs from it by a single base.

The chain is encoded by TRBV9 joined to TRBJ1-4, with the D gene too uncertain to name. Sequenced: PBMCs or T cells enriched from blood (not recorded which). The TCR was taken from a man aged 25-40 years who had recovered from COVID-19. CDR3 loop: CASSQTGATNEKLFF. The DNA sequence is TGTGCCAGCAGCCAGACGGGAGCAACTAATGAAAAACTGTTTTTT.